This T cell receptor beta chain appears in the sequencing data of a study of T cell responses to AZD1222 COVID-19 vaccine. The CDR3 runs 14 residues. V lost 5 bases and J lost 3; bases outside the gene matches: 5. Germline loops: CDR1 MNHEY, CDR2 SVGAGI. Some clones are missing from TCRdb's copy, which holds only in-frame ones; the method was immunoSEQ multiplex PCR. The sample includes some 150,000 clones, roughly 90% of them seen just once. The sample consisted of peripheral blood, taken 28 days after the second AZD1222 dose. This receptor was obtained from an adult who received the AZD1222 COVID-19 vaccine. This sequence joins TRBV6-5 and TRBJ2-3, with 7 nucleotides matching TRBD1. The CDR3 is CASSMGQRTDTQYF. In DNA, the CDR3 is TGTGCCAGCAGTATGGGACAGCGAACAGATACGCAGTATTTT.